The source of this TCR beta chain is a study of CXCR3-negative and CXCR3-positive naive CD8 T cells. The study, taken as a whole, reports: More hydrophobic TRB CDR3s occurred in CXCR3-positive than in CXCR3-negative naive cells.

Via 5' RACE with UMI labels, TRB cDNA libraries were prepared. From its re-call of the 5' RACE reads, TCRdb lists each CDR3 protein once, without DNA. The sample totals roughly 110,000 distinct CDR3 sequences. As for this clonotype: As yet, its antigen is unknown.

CDR3 length: 13 amino acids. The chain links TRBV12-3 or TRBV12-4 to TRBJ2-6; the D call of TRBD1 rests on TCRdb alone, since no DNA is present to check it. Sequences were obtained from naive CXCR3+ CD8+ T cells from blood. Subset described: CD45RO-CCR7+CD27+CD95- naive CD8+ T cells expressing CXCR3 (TNR3+). The source of this sequence is a human donor in good health. Some clones in this sample may be carry-over from other donors' samples. CDR3 protein: CASTSGGANVLTF.